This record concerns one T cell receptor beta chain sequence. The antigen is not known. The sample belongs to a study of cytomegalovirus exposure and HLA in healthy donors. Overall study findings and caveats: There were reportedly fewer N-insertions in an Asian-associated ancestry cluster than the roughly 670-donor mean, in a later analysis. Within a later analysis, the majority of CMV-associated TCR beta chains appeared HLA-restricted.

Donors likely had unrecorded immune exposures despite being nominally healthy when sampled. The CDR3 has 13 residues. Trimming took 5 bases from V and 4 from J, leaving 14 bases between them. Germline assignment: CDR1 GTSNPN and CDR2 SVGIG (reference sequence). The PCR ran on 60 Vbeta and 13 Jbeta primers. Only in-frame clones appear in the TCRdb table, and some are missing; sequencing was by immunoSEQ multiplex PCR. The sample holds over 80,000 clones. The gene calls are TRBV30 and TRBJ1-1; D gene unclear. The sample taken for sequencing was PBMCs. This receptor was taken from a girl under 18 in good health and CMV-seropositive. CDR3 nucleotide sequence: TGTGCCTGGGCTGAATCGGTTAGCACTGAAGCTTTCTTT. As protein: CAWAESVSTEAFF.